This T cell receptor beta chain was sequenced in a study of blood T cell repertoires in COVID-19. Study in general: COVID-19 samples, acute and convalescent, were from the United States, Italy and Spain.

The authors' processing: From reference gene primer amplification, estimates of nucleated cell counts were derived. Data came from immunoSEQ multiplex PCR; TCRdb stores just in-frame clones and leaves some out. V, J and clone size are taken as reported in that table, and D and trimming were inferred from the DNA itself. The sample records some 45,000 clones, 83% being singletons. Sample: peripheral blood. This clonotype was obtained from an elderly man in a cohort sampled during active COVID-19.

The CDR3 DNA reads as TGTGCCAGCAGCTGGGCGACGGATACGCAGTATTTT. Translating it yields CASSWATDTQYF. V usage is TRBV3-1 (or the pseudogene TRBV3-2) and J usage is TRBJ2-3; D is unresolved. This CDR3 has 12 amino acids. Germline V gene sequence: CDR1 LGHDT, CDR2 YNNKEL (reference sequence). V lost 5 bases and J 6 bases, leaving 9 bases between the germline ends.